The 5 T cell receptor beta chains presented below share a single source sample, sequenced in a study of control samples from healthy donors and cancer patients. Measured with immunoSEQ multiplex PCR; TCRdb has only the in-frame clones, and not every one. The table lists 70,000 to 90,000 clones, less than 95% of them singletons. Sample: blood. All receptors derive from a woman between 35 and 50 years old in good health.

The chain carries TRBV7-9 and TRBJ1-2; D unclear. The V and J ends lost 5 bases and 4 bases respectively, with 20 bases between them. Germline V gene sequence: CDR1 SEHNR, CDR2 FQNEAQ (reference sequence). This CDR3 has 16 residues. The CDR3 DNA reads as TGTGCCAGCAGCCCTATTTTAGACGATCGGGGCTATGGCTACACCTTC. Translation gives CASSPILDDRGYGYTF.

This clone was found once. CDR3: CASSFSPQETQYF. The CDR3 DNA is TGTGCCAGCAGCTTCAGCCCCCAAGAGACCCAGTACTTC. The chain employs TRBV6-2 or TRBV6-3 and TRBJ2-5; D gene unclear. Looked up from germline, CDR1 is MNHEY and CDR2 is SVGEGT. The CDR3 contains 13 residues. The germline V and J ends were trimmed by 6 bases and 1 base, with 9 bases remaining between them.

This chain uses TRBV11-2 with TRBJ2-5; no reliable D call. The V end was cut by 5 bases, the J end by 5 bases, with 9 bases between. Germline CDR1 and CDR2: SGHAT and FQNNGV. The CDR3 spans 12 residues. DNA of the CDR3: TGTGCCAGCAGCCCTGGGTTGGAGACCCAGTACTTC. It translates to CASSPGLETQYF.

This clone appeared once. The CDR3 protein is CATSREGNRQEAFF. Here the CDR3 DNA reads TGTGCCACCAGCAGAGAGGGAAACCGACAGGAAGCTTTCTTT. J is TRBJ1-1 and V is TRBV15; the D gene is possibly TRBD1 (5 bases). Trimming stripped 0 bases from V and 8 bases from J, with 13 bases between. CDR1 is LNHNV, CDR2 YYDKDF, per germline (reference sequence). The length of the CDR3 is 14 residues. The full variable domain, completed using reference TRBV15 and TRBJ1-1, is DAMVIQNPRYQVTQFGKPVTLSCSQTLNHNVMYWYQQKSSQAPKLLFHYYDKDFNNEADTPDNFQSRRPNTSFCFLDIRSPGLGDTAMYLCATSREGNRQEAFFGQGTRLTVV.

CDR3 region: CATSDQDYDTQYF. As DNA, the CDR3 is TGTGCCACCAGTGACCAAGATTACGATACGCAGTATTTT. The V call is TRBV24-1, the J call TRBJ2-3; D uncertain. CDR1 is KGHDR, CDR2 SFDVKD, per germline. The V gene lost 4 bases and the J gene lost 6 bases, with 10 bases spanning the gap. The length of the CDR3 is 13 residues.